Shown below are 20 T cell receptor beta chains from a single sample sequenced in a study of OX40 agonist ivuxolimab in advanced cancers. TCRdb's copy holds only in-frame clones and misses some; the assay was immunoSEQ multiplex PCR. The table lists 35,000 to 40,000 clones, more than 75% of them singletons. Sequencing used CD4+ or CD8+ T cells sorted from blood, obtained in a trial of the OX40 agonist ivuxolimab. The receptors stem from an adult with an advanced solid tumor such as melanoma, head and neck, liver or kidney cancer.

This clone was seen only a few times. V and J are TRBV28 and TRBJ1-1; a weak D match, TRBD1 (5 bases). CDR1 is MDHEN and CDR2 is SYDVKM in the germline V gene. Trimming stripped 6 bases from V and 1 base from J, with 6 bases between. This CDR3 has 12 residues. The CDR3 spells CASRRGNTEAFF. The CDR3 DNA follows: TGTGCCAGCAGGAGGGGGAACACTGAAGCTTTCTTT.

Here the CDR3 reads CSVLGGRGYTEAFF. CDR3 in DNA: TGCAGCGTTCTGGGTGGCAGGGGGTACACTGAAGCTTTCTTT. The chain couples TRBV29-1 to TRBJ1-1; 7 bases map to TRBD1. V trimming: 5 bases; J trimming: 3 bases; junction bases outside the gene matches: 9. The CDR3 extends over 14 amino acids. The germline V gene has CDR1 SQVTM and CDR2 ANQGSEA.

This clone was detected a few times. CDR3 protein: CASSSDDSLSETQYF. CDR3 bases: TGTGCCAGCAGTTCGGACGATTCCCTTTCGGAGACCCAGTACTTC. This chain links TRBV27 with TRBJ2-5; no definite D call. The CDR3 is 15 amino acids. Germline V gene data show CDR1 as MNHEY and CDR2 as SMNVEV (reference sequence). Trimming took off 4 bases at V and 5 bases at J, with 17 bases between the two ends.

The chain recombines TRBV10-3 with TRBJ2-7; D may be TRBD2 (5 bases). Germline assignment: CDR1 ENHRY and CDR2 SYGVKD. This CDR3 spans 14 amino acids. Trimming removed 6 bases from V and 1 base from J, with 13 bases in between. CDR3 residues: CAISLGEGSYEQYF. The CDR3 DNA follows: TGTGCCATCAGCCTCGGGGAAGGGTCCTACGAGCAGTACTTC.

The chain recombines TRBV30 with TRBJ1-5, with a weak D call TRBD1 (5 bases). The ends were cut back, 2 bases at V and 4 bases at J, with 18 bases in the middle. CDR1 is GTSNPN, CDR2 SVGIG, per germline (reference sequence). The CDR3 has 16 amino acids. CDR3 region: CAWSQRLGTVNQPQHF. The DNA for the CDR3 is TGTGCCTGGAGTCAGCGGCTCGGGACCGTTAATCAGCCCCAGCATTTT.

The chain is built from TRBV9 and TRBJ2-5; D may match TRBD1 or TRBD2 (5 bases each). The length of the CDR3 is 15 residues. The germline gives CDR1 SGDLS, CDR2 YYNGEE. Deletions cut 2 bases from V and 2 bases from J, with 13 bases between. The CDR3 spells CASSVQGRPQETQYF. The CDR3 coding sequence is TGTGCCAGCAGCGTCCAGGGACGTCCGCAAGAGACCCAGTACTTC.

The J gene is TRBJ2-5, the V gene TRBV5-8; D unclear. CDR3 length: 12 amino acids. The V gene's germline CDR1 is SGHTS and CDR2 YDEGEE. Trimming pared 2 bases from V and 5 bases from J, leaving 7 bases between. The CDR3 region has the DNA TGTGCCAGCAGCTTTATGGGGGAGACCCAGTACTTC. Translated, it gives CASSFMGETQYF.

V and J are TRBV28 and TRBJ2-7; D not resolved. There are 16 residues in the CDR3. The V end lost 3 bases, the J end lost 0 bases, and 15 bases lay between the germline ends. The germline V gene has CDR1 MDHEN and CDR2 SYDVKM. CDR3 amino acids: CASSFVTRQYSYEQYF. As DNA, the CDR3 is TGTGCCAGCAGTTTTGTGACACGGCAATACTCCTACGAGCAGTACTTC.

In DNA, the CDR3 is TGTGCCAGCAGCTTGGTATTTGAGGGCAATGAGCAGTTCTTC. Its translation: CASSLVFEGNEQFF. The J gene is TRBJ2-1, the V gene TRBV5-6; the D gene is possibly TRBD2 (5 bases). CDR3 length equals 14 residues. The germline V gene encodes CDR1 SGHDT and CDR2 YYEEEE. Trimming left V 0 bases short and J 6 bases short, with 10 bases between. The full variable domain, its missing parts supplied by reference TRBV5-6 and TRBJ2-1, is DAGVTQSPTHLIKTRGQQVTLRCSPKSGHDTVSWYQQALGQGPQFIFQYYEEEERQRGNFPDRFSGHQFPNYSSELNVNALLLGDSALYLCASSLVFEGNEQFFGPGTRLTVL.

V gene TRBV5-6 combines with J gene TRBJ1-3, with TRBD1 as a possible D gene (5 bases). The CDR3 runs to 14 residues. V was shortened by 3 bases and J by 2 bases, with 9 bases between the two germline ends. Germline lookup yields CDR1 SGHDT and CDR2 YYEEEE. The CDR3 region is CASSSRVAGNTIYF. The CDR3 DNA follows: TGTGCCAGCAGCTCCAGGGTAGCTGGAAACACCATATATTTT.

This chain joins TRBV7-2 and TRBJ1-5, with D possibly matching TRBD1 (5 bases). CDR3 length: 19 amino acids. Per the germline V gene, CDR1 is SGHTA and CDR2 is FQGNSA. V lost 1 base, J lost 2 bases, and 21 bases lay in between. The CDR3 DNA sequence: TGTGCCAGCAGCTTAGGAGCAGAGGGCAGGGAGTTTGGCAATCAGCCCCAGCATTTT. This codes for CASSLGAEGREFGNQPQHF.

The chain uses TRBV27 and TRBJ1-5; D remains unclear. V was cut by 8 bases and J by 3 bases, with 14 bases left in between. Germline lookup yields CDR1 MNHEY and CDR2 SMNVEV (reference sequence). The CDR3 is 14 residues long. CDR3 residues: CASSRGGNNQPQHF. The DNA of the CDR3 is TGTGCCAGCTCCCGGGGAGGGAACAATCAGCCCCAGCATTTT.

The V gene is TRBV10-3, the J gene TRBJ2-5; TRBD2 might be the D (5 bases). The V end was cut by 0 bases, the J end by 4 bases, with 12 bases between. CDR3 length equals 15 residues. The germline CDR1 and CDR2 sequences are ENHRY and SYGVKD. Written as DNA, the CDR3 is TGTGCCATCAGTGAGTCGAAGGGCGGAGGAGAGACCCAGTACTTC. Translating it yields CAISESKGGGETQYF.

This chain uses TRBV6-5 with TRBJ2-1; D may be TRBD2 (5 bases). Germline lookup yields CDR1 MNHEY and CDR2 SVGAGI. V lost 6 bases, J lost 2 bases, and 14 bases lay in between. The CDR3 has 15 residues. The CDR3 here is CASRASSSAYNEQFF. CDR3 bases: TGTGCCAGCAGGGCCTCTAGCTCAGCCTACAATGAGCAGTTCTTC.

This clone has just a few counts. This rearrangement joins TRBV6-1 to TRBJ1-5, with D possibly being TRBD1 (5 bases). Trimming stripped 8 bases from V and 5 bases from J, with 13 bases between. Germline values: CDR1 MNHNS, CDR2 SASEGT. The CDR3 is 13 amino acids. The CDR3 loop is CASRREGDQPQHF. DNA for the CDR3: TGTGCCAGCCGTAGGGAAGGGGATCAGCCCCAGCATTTT.

This clone was recorded only once. V usage is TRBV23-1 and J usage is TRBJ2-5, with a tentative D call TRBD2 (5 bases). TRBV23-1 is flagged as an ORF with uncertain function. Trimming stripped 0 bases from V and 5 bases from J, with 16 bases between. The length of the CDR3 is 16 residues. The CDR3 protein is CASSQSPLAGWETQYF. The CDR3 DNA follows: TGCGCCAGCAGTCAATCGCCCCTAGCAGGTTGGGAGACCCAGTACTTC.

The chain employs TRBV6-5 and TRBJ2-2, with D unresolved. The CDR3 contains 16 residues. CDR1 is MNHEY, CDR2 SVGAGI, per germline. The ends were cut back, 4 bases at V and 7 bases at J, with 19 bases in the middle. The CDR3 DNA reads TGTGCCAGCAGTTCCCACCGTGGCGGCTATAACGGGGAGCTGTTTTTT. This sequence encodes CASSSHRGGYNGELFF.

The chain has TRBV28 and TRBJ1-2; D is ambiguous. Germline V CDR1 and CDR2: MDHEN, SYDVKM. This CDR3 has 16 amino acids. Trimming removed 5 bases from V and 8 bases from J, with 24 bases in between. The CDR3 region is CASSPLAGAPRRGYTF. The CDR3 DNA sequence: TGTGCCAGCAGTCCCCTAGCGGGAGCCCCCCGAAGGGGCTACACCTTC.

The chain carries TRBV30 and TRBJ2-7, with D perhaps matching TRBD2 (7 bases). Germline V gene sequence: CDR1 GTSNPN, CDR2 SVGIG (reference sequence). CDR3 length: 11 residues. The V end was cut by 5 bases, the J end by 4 bases, with 9 bases between. CDR3 sequence: CAWGRGYEQYF. The CDR3 coding sequence is TGTGCCTGGGGGAGGGGGTACGAGCAGTACTTC.

This chain connects TRBV7-9 to TRBJ1-2; 7 nucleotides match TRBD1. The V gene end was trimmed by 5 bases and the J gene end by 4 bases; junction bases not matched to a gene: 13. The CDR3 runs 16 residues. CDR1 and CDR2 from the germline V gene are SEHNR and FQNEAQ (reference sequence). The CDR3 DNA reads as TGTGCCAGCAGCACCGGGGCTGCAGGGGGTACCTATGGCTACACCTTC. Protein sequence: CASSTGAAGGTYGYTF.